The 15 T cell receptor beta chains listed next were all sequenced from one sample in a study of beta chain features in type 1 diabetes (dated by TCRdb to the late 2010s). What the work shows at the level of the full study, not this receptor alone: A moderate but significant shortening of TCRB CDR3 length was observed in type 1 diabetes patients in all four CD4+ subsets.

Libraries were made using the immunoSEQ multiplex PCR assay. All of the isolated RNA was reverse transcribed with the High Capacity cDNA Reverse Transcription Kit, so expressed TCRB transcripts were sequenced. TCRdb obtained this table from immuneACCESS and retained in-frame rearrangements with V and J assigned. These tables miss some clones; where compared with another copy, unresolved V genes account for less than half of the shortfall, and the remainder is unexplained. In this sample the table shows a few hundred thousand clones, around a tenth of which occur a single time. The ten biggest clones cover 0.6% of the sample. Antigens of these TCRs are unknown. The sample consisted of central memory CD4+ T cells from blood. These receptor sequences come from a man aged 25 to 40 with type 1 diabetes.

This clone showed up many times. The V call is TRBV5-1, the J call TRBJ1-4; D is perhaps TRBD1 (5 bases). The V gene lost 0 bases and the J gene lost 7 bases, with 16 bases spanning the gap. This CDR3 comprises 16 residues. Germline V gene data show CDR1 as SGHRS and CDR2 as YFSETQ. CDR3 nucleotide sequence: TGCGCCAGCAGCTTGGAAGGGGTCGCGAGGAGTGAAAAACTGTTTTTT. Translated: CASSLEGVARSEKLFF.

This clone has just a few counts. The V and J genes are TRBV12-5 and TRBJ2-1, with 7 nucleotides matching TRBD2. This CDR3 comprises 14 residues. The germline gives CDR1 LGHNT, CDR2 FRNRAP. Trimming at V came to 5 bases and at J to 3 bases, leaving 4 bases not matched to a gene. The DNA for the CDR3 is TGTGCTAGTGGTGGGGAGGGGTTCTACAATGAGCAGTTCTTC. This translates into CASGGEGFYNEQFF.

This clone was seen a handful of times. The DNA for the CDR3 is TGTGCCAGCAGCTTAGACCCCGGGTCCTACGAGCAGTACTTC. It encodes CASSLDPGSYEQYF. This chain joins TRBV7-9 and TRBJ2-7, with no clear D. CDR1 and CDR2 (germline): SEHNR, FQNEAQ (reference sequence). This CDR3 has 14 amino acids. Trimming took off 1 base at V and 1 base at J, with 8 bases between the two ends. Filled out from reference TRBV7-9 and TRBJ2-7, the complete variable domain reads DTGVSQNPRHKITKRGQNVTFRCDPISEHNRLYWYRQTLGQGPEFLTYFQNEAQLEKSRLLSDRFSAERPKGSFSTLEIQRTEQGDSAMYLCASSLDPGSYEQYFGPGTRLTVT.

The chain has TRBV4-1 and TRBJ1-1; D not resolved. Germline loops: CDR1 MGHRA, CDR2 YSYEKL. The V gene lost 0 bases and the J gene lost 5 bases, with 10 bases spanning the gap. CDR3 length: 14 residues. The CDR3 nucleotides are TGCGCCAGCAGCCAAGATGGGCAGTTTACTGAAGCTTTCTTT. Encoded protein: CASSQDGQFTEAFF.

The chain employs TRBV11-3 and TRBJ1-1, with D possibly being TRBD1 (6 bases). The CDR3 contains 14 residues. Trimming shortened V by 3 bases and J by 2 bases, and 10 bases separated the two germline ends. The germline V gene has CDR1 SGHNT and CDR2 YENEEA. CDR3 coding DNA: TGTGCCAGCAGCTTCTCAGGGGATAACACTGAAGCTTTCTTT. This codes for CASSFSGDNTEAFF. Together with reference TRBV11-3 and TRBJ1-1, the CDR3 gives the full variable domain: EAGVVQSPRYKIIEKKQPVAFWCNPISGHNTLYWYLQNLGQGPELLIRYENEEAVDDSQLPKDRFSAERLKGVDSTLKIQPAELGDSAVYLCASSFSGDNTEAFFGQGTRLTVV.

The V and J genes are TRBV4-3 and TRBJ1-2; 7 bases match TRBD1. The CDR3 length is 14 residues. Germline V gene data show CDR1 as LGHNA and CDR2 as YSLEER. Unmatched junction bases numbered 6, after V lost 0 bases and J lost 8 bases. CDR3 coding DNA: TGCGCCAGCAGCCAAGATGACAGGGCTGTAGGCTACACCTTC. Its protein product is CASSQDDRAVGYTF.

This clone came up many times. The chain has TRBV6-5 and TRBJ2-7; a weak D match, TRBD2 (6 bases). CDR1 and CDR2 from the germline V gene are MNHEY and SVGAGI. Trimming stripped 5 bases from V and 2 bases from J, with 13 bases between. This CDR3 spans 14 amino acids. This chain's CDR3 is CASSRGIFPYEQYF. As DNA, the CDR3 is TGTGCCAGCAGTCGCGGGATTTTCCCCTACGAGCAGTACTTC.

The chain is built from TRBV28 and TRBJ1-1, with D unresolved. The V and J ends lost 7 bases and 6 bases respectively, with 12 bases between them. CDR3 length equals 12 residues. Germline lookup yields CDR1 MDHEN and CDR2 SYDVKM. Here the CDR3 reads CASTVEDSEAFF. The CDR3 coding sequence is TGTGCCAGCACTGTCGAGGATTCTGAAGCTTTCTTT.

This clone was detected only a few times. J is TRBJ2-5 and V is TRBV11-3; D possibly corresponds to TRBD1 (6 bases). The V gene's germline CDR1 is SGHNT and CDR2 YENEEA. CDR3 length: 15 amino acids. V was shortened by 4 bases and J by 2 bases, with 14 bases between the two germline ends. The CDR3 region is CASSSQGLRQETQYF. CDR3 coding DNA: TGTGCCAGCAGCTCCCAGGGGCTGCGGCAAGAGACCCAGTACTTC.

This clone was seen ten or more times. CDR3 DNA: TGTGCCAGCAGTTATGGCCCTACGGGGGCGAAAGAGCAGTACTTC. This translates into CASSYGPTGAKEQYF. The genes are TRBV6-5 and TRBJ2-7; the D call may be TRBD1 or TRBD2 (6 bases each). This CDR3 is built from 15 residues. The germline CDR1 and CDR2 sequences are MNHEY and SVGAGI. V shed 3 bases and J shed 7 bases, with 19 bases lying between them.

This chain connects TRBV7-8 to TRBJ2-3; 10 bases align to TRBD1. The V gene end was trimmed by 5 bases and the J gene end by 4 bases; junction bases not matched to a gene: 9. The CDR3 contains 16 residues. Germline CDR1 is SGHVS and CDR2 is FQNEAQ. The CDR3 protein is CASSVRDRGLADTQYF. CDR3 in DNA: TGTGCCAGCAGCGTCCGGGACAGGGGATTGGCAGATACGCAGTATTTT.

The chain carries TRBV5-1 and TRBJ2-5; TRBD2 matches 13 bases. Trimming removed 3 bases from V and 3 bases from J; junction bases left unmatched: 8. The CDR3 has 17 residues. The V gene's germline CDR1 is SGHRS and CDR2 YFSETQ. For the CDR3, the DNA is TGCGCCAGCAGCTGGCGGACTAGCGGGAGTGGAAAAGAGACCCAGTACTTC. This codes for CASSWRTSGSGKETQYF. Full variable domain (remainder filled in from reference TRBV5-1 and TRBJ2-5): KAGVTQTPRYLIKTRGQQVTLSCSPISGHRSVSWYQQTPGQGLQFLFEYFSETQRNKGNFPGRFSGRQFSNSRSEMNVSTLELGDSALYLCASSWRTSGSGKETQYFGPGTRLLVL.

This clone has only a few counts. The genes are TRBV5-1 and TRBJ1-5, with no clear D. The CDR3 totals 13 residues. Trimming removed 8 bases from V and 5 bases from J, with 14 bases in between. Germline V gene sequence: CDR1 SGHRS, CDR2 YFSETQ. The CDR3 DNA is TGCGCCAGTCGGGCTACATCCGATCAGCCCCAGCATTTT. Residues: CASRATSDQPQHF.

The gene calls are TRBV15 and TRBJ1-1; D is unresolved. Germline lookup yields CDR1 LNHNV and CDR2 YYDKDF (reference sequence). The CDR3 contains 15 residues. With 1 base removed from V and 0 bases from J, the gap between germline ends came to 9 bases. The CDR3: CATSRAGLLNTEAFF. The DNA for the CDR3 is TGTGCCACCAGCAGAGCAGGATTACTGAACACTGAAGCTTTCTTT.

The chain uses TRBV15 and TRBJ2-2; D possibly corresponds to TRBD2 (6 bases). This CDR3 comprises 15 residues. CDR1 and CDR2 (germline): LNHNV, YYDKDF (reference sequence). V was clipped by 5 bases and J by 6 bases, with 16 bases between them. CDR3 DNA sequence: TGTGCCACCAGCGTGAGACTAGAAGGAGCCGGGGAGCTGTTTTTT. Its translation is CATSVRLEGAGELFF.